This T cell receptor (beta chain) stems from a study of cytomegalovirus exposure and HLA in healthy donors. Looking at the study overall: Out of about 170 million T cells, an earlier analysis found 117 million unique TCR beta sequences in total. Most donors, 81% of a few hundred genotyped, fell in the Caucasian-associated ancestry cluster.

Findings and limits, study-wide: There were 160 or so TCR beta chains listed as cytomegalovirus-associated.

With 60 Vbeta and 13 Jbeta primers, the PCR was carried out. This table comes from immunoSEQ multiplex PCR, and its TCRdb copy is limited to in-frame clones, with some not included. The table has roughly 190,000 clones, 75% to 80% seen once. This clone was picked up a small number of times. Its antigen remains unknown. Healthy bone marrow donors made up the cohort. The sequenced sample was PBMCs. This TCR was sampled from a female donor in good health and CMV-seronegative.

This CDR3 reads CASSYGDRETQYF. The CDR3 coding sequence is TGTGCCAGCAGTTACGGGGACAGAGAGACCCAGTACTTC. The chain joins TRBV6-5 to TRBJ2-5; TRBD1 agrees at 7 bases. Germline CDR1 and CDR2: MNHEY and SVGAGI. V gave up 2 bases and J gave up 4 bases; unmatched junction bases: 1. The CDR3 has 13 amino acids.